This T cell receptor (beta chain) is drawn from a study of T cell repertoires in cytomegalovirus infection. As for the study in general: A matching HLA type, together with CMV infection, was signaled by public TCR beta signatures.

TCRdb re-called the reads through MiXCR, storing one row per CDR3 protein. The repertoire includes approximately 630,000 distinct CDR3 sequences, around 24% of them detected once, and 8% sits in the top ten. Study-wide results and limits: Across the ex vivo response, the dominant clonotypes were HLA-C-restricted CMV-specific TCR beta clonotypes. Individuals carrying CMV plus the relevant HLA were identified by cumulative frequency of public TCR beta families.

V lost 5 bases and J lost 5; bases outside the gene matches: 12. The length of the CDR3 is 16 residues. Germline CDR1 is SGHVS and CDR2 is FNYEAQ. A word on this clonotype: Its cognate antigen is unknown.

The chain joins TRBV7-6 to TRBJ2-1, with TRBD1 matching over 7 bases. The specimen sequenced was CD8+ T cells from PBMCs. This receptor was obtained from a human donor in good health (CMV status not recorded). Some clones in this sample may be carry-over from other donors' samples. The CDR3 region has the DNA TGTGCCAGCAGCCACCGGACAGGCTCAACCGACAATGAGCAGTTCTTC. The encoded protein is CASSHRTGSTDNEQFF.